This T cell receptor (beta chain) originates from a study of blood T cell repertoires in COVID-19. Study-level information: Nucleic acid was either cDNA or gDNA, and it came from T cells, B-cell-depleted T cells, or PBMCs.

Clones were read by immunoSEQ multiplex PCR, and TCRdb kept only the in-frame ones, dropping some. The table includes over 100,000 clones, 84% detected once. V lost 3 bases and J 0 bases, leaving 14 bases between the germline ends. Germline CDR1 is MNHEY and CDR2 is SVGAGI. The CDR3 runs 16 residues. The sequence was obtained from a human donor in a cohort sampled during active COVID-19. Sequenced: peripheral blood. The V gene is TRBV6-5, the J gene TRBJ1-2; tentatively, D is TRBD1 (5 bases). The CDR3 region is CASSYTSRTTNYGYTF. CDR3 bases: TGTGCCAGCAGTTATACGTCGAGGACAACTAACTATGGCTACACCTTC.